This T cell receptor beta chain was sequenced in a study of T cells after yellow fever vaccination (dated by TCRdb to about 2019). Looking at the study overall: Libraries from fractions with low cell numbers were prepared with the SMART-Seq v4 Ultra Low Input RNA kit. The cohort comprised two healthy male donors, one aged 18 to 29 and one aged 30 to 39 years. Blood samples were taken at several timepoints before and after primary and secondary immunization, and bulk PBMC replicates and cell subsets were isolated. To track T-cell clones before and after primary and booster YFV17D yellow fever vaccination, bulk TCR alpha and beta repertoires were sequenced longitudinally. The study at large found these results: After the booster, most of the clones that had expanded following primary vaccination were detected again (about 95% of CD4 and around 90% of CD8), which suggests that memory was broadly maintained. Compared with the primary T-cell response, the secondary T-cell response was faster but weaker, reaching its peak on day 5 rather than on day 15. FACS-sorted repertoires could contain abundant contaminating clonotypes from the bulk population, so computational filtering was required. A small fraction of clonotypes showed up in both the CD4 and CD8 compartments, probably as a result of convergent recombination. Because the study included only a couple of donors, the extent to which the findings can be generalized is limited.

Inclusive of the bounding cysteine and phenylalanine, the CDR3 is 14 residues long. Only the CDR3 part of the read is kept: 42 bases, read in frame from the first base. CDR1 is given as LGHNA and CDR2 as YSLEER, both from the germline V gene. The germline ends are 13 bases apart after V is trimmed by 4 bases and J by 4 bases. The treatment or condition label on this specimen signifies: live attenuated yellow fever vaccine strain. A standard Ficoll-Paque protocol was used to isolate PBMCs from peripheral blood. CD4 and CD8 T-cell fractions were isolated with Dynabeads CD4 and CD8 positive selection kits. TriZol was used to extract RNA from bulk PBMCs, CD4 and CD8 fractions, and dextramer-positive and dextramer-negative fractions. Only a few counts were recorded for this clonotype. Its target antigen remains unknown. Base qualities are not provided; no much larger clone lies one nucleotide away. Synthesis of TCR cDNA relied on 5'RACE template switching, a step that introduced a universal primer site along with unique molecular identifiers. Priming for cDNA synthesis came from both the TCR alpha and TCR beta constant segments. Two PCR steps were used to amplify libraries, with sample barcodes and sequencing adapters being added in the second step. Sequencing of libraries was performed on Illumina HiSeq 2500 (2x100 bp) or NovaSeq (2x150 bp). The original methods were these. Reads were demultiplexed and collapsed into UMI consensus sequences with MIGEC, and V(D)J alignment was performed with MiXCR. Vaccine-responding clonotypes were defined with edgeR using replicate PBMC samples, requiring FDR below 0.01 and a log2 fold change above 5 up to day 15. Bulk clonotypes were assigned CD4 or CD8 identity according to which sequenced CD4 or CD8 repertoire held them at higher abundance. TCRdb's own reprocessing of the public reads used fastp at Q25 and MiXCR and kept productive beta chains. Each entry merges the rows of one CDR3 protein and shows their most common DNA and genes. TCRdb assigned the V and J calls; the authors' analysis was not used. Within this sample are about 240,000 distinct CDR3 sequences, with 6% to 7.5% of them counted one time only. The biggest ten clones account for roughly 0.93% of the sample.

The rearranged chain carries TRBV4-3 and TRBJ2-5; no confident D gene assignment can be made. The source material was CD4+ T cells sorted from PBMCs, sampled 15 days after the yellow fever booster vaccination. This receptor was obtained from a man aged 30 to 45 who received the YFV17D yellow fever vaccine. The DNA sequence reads TGCGCCAGCAGCCGAAGACATCTAACAGAGACCCAGTACTTC. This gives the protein CASSRRHLTETQYF.